Below, 8 T cell receptor beta chains from the same sample are listed, as sequenced in a study of tumor and adjacent non-tumor tissue in lung cancer (dated by TCRdb to the late 2010s). The library was generated by multiplex PCR. TCRdb names Illumina HiSeq 2500 as the instrument used. TCRbeta libraries were constructed through three rounds of nested PCR with primers (Table S4) according to protocols modified from ARM-PCR. The public reads were reanalyzed by TCRdb: fastp trimming at Q25, MiXCR alignment, in-frame beta chains only. For every CDR3 protein sequence, its rows merge into one entry that carries the most common genes and DNA. For this sample the table gives more than 85,000 distinct CDR3 sequences, of which about 66% were detected only once. 15% of the sample rests with the top ten. Bulk unsorted tissue served as the source for RNA extraction, and RNA quality was assessed using a NanoDrop ND-1000 and an Agilent 2100.

Sequencing was done on a sample of lung tumor tissue. All receptors come from a man aged 70-80 years with non-small cell lung cancer.

This clonotype occurred many times. This chain joins TRBV7-9 and TRBJ1-5, with 8 nucleotides matching TRBD1. Per germline, CDR1 SEHNR and CDR2 FQNEAQ (reference sequence). The CDR3 consists of 17 residues. Germline trimming cut 0 bases from V and 12 bases from J; bases unmatched to any gene: 16. CDR3 loop: CASSLAGAGGARSLQHF. DNA of the CDR3: TGTGCCAGCAGCTTAGCGGGCGCAGGGGGCGCGAGAAGTCTCCAGCATTTT.

This clonotype was picked up one time. A much larger clone sits a single nucleotide away, making a read error possible. This rearrangement joins TRBV28 to TRBJ1-4; D perhaps matches TRBD1 (6 bases). Germline CDR1 reads MDHEN; CDR2 reads SYDVKM. The CDR3 is 15 amino acids. As DNA, the CDR3 is TGTGCCAACAGTCCCTCTGGGGGGGCTCGGGAAAAACTGTTTTTT. It yields the protein CANSPSGGAREKLFF.

This clonotype was counted many times. J is TRBJ2-6 and V is TRBV6-5; no clear D. The CDR3 runs to 14 residues. The V end lost 7 bases, the J end lost 0 bases, and 7 bases lay between the germline ends. Germline V gene data show CDR1 as MNHEY and CDR2 as SVGAGI. The CDR3 DNA reads TGTGCCAGCACAAGGAGCTCTGGGGCCAACGTCCTGACTTTC. As protein: CASTRSSGANVLTF.

By sample fraction, this clonotype is medium-sized. The rearrangement links TRBV11-2 to TRBJ2-3, with D possibly TRBD2 on 5 matching bases. Germline CDR1 and CDR2: SGHAT and FQNNGV. This CDR3 region has 15 residues. V was pared by 0 bases and J by 14 bases, with 21 bases between. In DNA form, the CDR3 reads TGTGCCAGCAGCTTAGAAGGAGCATTACGGGGTGGGCGGTATTTT. Its protein product is CASSLEGALRGGRYF.

This clonotype was seen once. This may be a read error: a much more frequent sequence differs by one nucleotide. The chain couples TRBV12-3 or TRBV12-4 to TRBJ2-2; D remains unclear. This CDR3 has 14 amino acids. The CDR3 region is CASSLHGNIGELFF. CDR3 sequence (DNA): TGTGCCAGCAGTTTGCATGGGAACATCGGGGAGCTGTTTTTT.

The DNA of the CDR3 is TGTGCCAGCAGCCGACAGTGGACAGTTCAAGAGACCCAGTACTTC. Residues: CASSRQWTVQETQYF. This chain joins TRBV11-2 and TRBJ2-5, with a weak D call TRBD1 (6 bases). V lost 5 bases, J lost 2 bases, and 15 bases lay in between. Looked up from germline, CDR1 is SGHAT and CDR2 is FQNNGV. This CDR3 comprises 15 residues.

This clonotype turned up a few times. The V gene is TRBV28, the J gene TRBJ1-4; the D is unclear. Trimming pared 4 bases from V and 3 bases from J, leaving 9 bases between. The CDR3 extends over 14 amino acids. From germline, CDR1 is MDHEN and CDR2 SYDVKM. CDR3 protein: CASSWQAPNEKLFF. Here the CDR3 DNA reads TGTGCCAGCAGTTGGCAGGCCCCTAATGAAAAACTGTTTTTT.

The CDR3 bases are TGTGCCGGCACTACTCTGGTGGGAGGTGGAAACACCATATATTTT. It specifies CAGTTLVGGGNTIYF. The V and J genes are TRBV6-1 and TRBJ1-3; no clear D gene. Trimming removed 11 bases at V and 3 bases at J, with 20 bases between. This CDR3 comprises 15 residues. Germline V gene sequence: CDR1 MNHNS, CDR2 SASEGT.